Each of the 20 T cell receptor beta chains below was sequenced from the same sample in a study of patients and donors after allogeneic stem cell transplantation (dated by TCRdb to between 2020 and 2021). Library method: RT-PCR. This sample was sequenced with a NextSeq 550. The raw public data were reprocessed by TCRdb itself: fastp quality trimming at Q25, MiXCR clonotype calling, in-frame beta chains only. Rows merge per CDR3 protein into single entries with the most common DNA and genes. A total of under 200,000 distinct CDR3 sequences appear in this sample, 30% of them only once. The ten largest make up around 3% of the sample. The sample comprised blood, either unsorted or a sorted T cell fraction (not recorded which). These receptors were collected from a human donor who was either an allogeneic HSCT recipient or a stem cell or donor lymphocyte infusion donor (not recorded which). It is not recorded whose cells these are; they may come from a transplant donor.

By sample share, this clonotype is medium-sized (0.01 to 0.1%). CDR3 DNA: TGCAGTGCTAGAGATTGGTTACAGGGGGCGCAGGGAAACACCATATATTTT. This gives the protein CSARDWLQGAQGNTIYF. The chain joins TRBV20-1 to TRBJ1-3, with 9 positions matching TRBD1. The CDR3 length is 17 residues. The germline V gene encodes CDR1 DFQATT and CDR2 SNEGSKA (reference sequence). The ends lost 0 bases at V and 4 bases at J; junction bases unmatched: 10.

The gene calls are TRBV3-1 and TRBJ2-7; D remains unclear. Trimming shortened V by 2 bases and J by 2 bases, and 10 bases separated the two germline ends. The CDR3 sequence is 14 residues long. CDR1 LGHDT and CDR2 YNNKEL come from the germline V gene (reference sequence). The CDR3: CASSQQRAPYEQYF. CDR3 nucleotide sequence: TGTGCCAGCAGCCAACAGCGTGCCCCCTACGAGCAGTACTTC.

In this sample, this clonotype turned up many times. The rearrangement links TRBV5-4 to TRBJ1-5; a possible D gene is TRBD1 (5 bases). Between the trimmed V and J ends, which lost 1 base and 4 bases, there was a span of 9 bases. The CDR3 runs 14 residues. Germline CDR1 SGHNT, CDR2 YYREEE (reference sequence). DNA of the CDR3: TGTGCCAGCAGCTTGAGAGGGGTAAATCAGCCCCAGCATTTT. It encodes CASSLRGVNQPQHF.

The chain combines TRBV15 with TRBJ2-2; the D is unclear. In germline, CDR1 is LNHNV, CDR2 YYDKDF (reference sequence). CDR3 length: 17 residues. V lost 0 bases and J lost 0, with 11 bases in between. The CDR3 here is CATSRDIGGSNTGELFF. The CDR3 coding sequence is TGTGCCACCAGCAGAGATATTGGCGGTTCGAACACCGGGGAGCTGTTTTTT.

This chain connects TRBV18 to TRBJ2-7; tentative D call: TRBD1 (6 bases). Germline V gives CDR1 KGHSH, CDR2 LQKENI. This CDR3 is built from 14 residues. V was trimmed by 2 bases and J by 2 bases, leaving 10 bases between them. The CDR3 sequence: CASSPWGQPYEQYF. In nucleotides, the CDR3 is TGTGCCAGCTCACCATGGGGACAACCCTACGAGCAGTACTTC. Full variable domain (outside the CDR3, taken from reference TRBV18 and TRBJ2-7): NAGVMQNPRHLVRRRGQEARLRCSPMKGHSHVYWYRQLPEEGLKFMVYLQKENIIDESGMPKERFSAEFPKEGPSILRIQQVVRGDSAAYFCASSPWGQPYEQYFGPGTRLTVT.

The chain is built from TRBV10-3 and TRBJ2-7; 9 positions agree with TRBD1. Losses at the gene ends were 0 bases for V and 4 bases for J; bases not matched to a gene: 4. Germline V gene data show CDR1 as ENHRY and CDR2 as SYGVKD. The CDR3 loop spans 15 amino acids. CDR3: CAISESTGGVYEQYF. CDR3 nucleotide sequence: TGTGCCATCAGTGAGTCAACAGGGGGCGTGTACGAGCAGTACTTC.

CDR3 DNA sequence: TGCAGCGTTGGGGACAGTCTCAATCAGCCCCAGCATTTT. Protein sequence: CSVGDSLNQPQHF. The chain joins TRBV29-1 to TRBJ1-5; TRBD1 agrees at 7 bases. V was clipped by 4 bases and J by 3 bases; unmatched bases: 3. The CDR3 totals 13 residues. Per germline, CDR1 SQVTM and CDR2 ANQGSEA.

The J gene is TRBJ2-3, the V gene TRBV15; no definite D call. The CDR3 consists of 11 residues. Per germline, CDR1 LNHNV and CDR2 YYDKDF (reference sequence). Trimming shortened V by 8 bases and J by 4 bases, and 7 bases separated the two germline ends. CDR3 sequence: CATGISDTQYF. CDR3 in DNA: TGTGCCACCGGAATTTCAGATACGCAGTATTTT.

The chain carries TRBV6-5 and TRBJ2-2; either TRBD1 or TRBD2 may supply D (5 bases each). V shed 2 bases and J shed 7 bases, with 14 bases lying between them. The CDR3 runs 15 residues. CDR1 is MNHEY, CDR2 SVGAGI, per germline. The CDR3 protein is CASSYRDGENGELFF. The DNA of the CDR3 is TGTGCCAGCAGTTACCGGGACGGTGAAAACGGGGAGCTGTTTTTT.

This chain uses TRBV4-2 with TRBJ2-7, with TRBD2 identical over 10 bases. V gave up 0 bases and J gave up 1 base; unmatched junction bases: 3. The CDR3 contains 16 residues. Germline-derived CDR1 and CDR2 are LGHNA and YNFKEQ. CDR3 bases: TGTGCCAGCAGCCAAGACTCTAGCGGGAGTTCCTACGAGCAGTACTTC. Translation gives CASSQDSSGSSYEQYF.

This clonotype came up a few times. The chain joins TRBV28 to TRBJ2-2, with D perhaps given as TRBD1 or TRBD2 (5 bases each). Trimming removed 4 bases at V and 4 bases at J, with 7 bases between. The CDR3 runs 13 residues. Germline CDR1 and CDR2: MDHEN and SYDVKM. This CDR3 reads CASSYGGTGELFF. CDR3 nucleotide sequence: TGTGCCAGCAGTTATGGGGGCACCGGGGAGCTGTTTTTT.

This chain joins TRBV18 and TRBJ1-2; D gene uncertain. Trimming stripped 2 bases from V and 0 bases from J, with 7 bases between. Germline CDR1 and CDR2: KGHSH and LQKENI. There are 14 residues in the CDR3. CDR3 nucleotide sequence: TGTGCCAGCTCACCATCACAGACTAACTATGGCTACACCTTC. Protein: CASSPSQTNYGYTF.

This clonotype was picked up a small number of times. CDR3 in DNA: TGCGCCAGCGGACTAGCGACCTACAATGAGCAGTTCTTC. Translating it yields CASGLATYNEQFF. J is TRBJ2-1 and V is TRBV5-1, with 9 bases matching TRBD2. The CDR3 has 13 residues. With V trimmed by 7 bases and J by 2 bases, 1 base remained unmatched. Germline CDR1 SGHRS, CDR2 YFSETQ.

This chain links TRBV7-2 with TRBJ2-1; D gene uncertain. CDR1 is SGHTA and CDR2 is FQGNSA in the germline V gene. This CDR3 contains 15 residues. Trimming removed 6 bases from V and 0 bases from J, with 12 bases in between. CDR3 protein: CASRMGLSSYNEQFF. The CDR3 coding sequence is TGTGCCAGCAGAATGGGATTAAGCTCCTACAATGAGCAGTTCTTC.

This clonotype was observed a few times. The chain couples TRBV7-2 to TRBJ2-1; unclear D gene. This CDR3 is 14 amino acids long. Per germline, CDR1 SGHTA and CDR2 FQGNSA. V was cut by 3 bases and J by 5 bases, with 11 bases left in between. CDR3 loop: CASSFVGGHNEQFF. The CDR3 DNA follows: TGTGCCAGCAGCTTTGTCGGCGGTCACAATGAGCAGTTCTTC.

A few counts support this clonotype. The CDR3 here is CASSPGTVGNTIYF. The CDR3 DNA is TGCGCCAGCAGCCCGGGGACAGTTGGAAACACCATATATTTT. The rearrangement uses TRBV5-1 and TRBJ1-3; the match to TRBD1 covers 7 bases. There are 14 residues in the CDR3. V gave up 4 bases and J gave up 3 bases; unmatched junction bases: 4. The germline gives CDR1 SGHRS, CDR2 YFSETQ. Full variable domain (remainder filled in from reference TRBV5-1 and TRBJ1-3): KAGVTQTPRYLIKTRGQQVTLSCSPISGHRSVSWYQQTPGQGLQFLFEYFSETQRNKGNFPGRFSGRQFSNSRSEMNVSTLELGDSALYLCASSPGTVGNTIYFGEGSWLTVV.

This clonotype was seen a handful of times. Here the CDR3 reads CASSQDASRPHTRAFF. Written as DNA, the CDR3 is TGCGCCAGCAGCCAGGACGCGTCCCGGCCCCATACTCGGGCTTTCTTT. The gene calls are TRBV4-3 and TRBJ1-1; D call uncertain. The CDR3 sequence is 16 residues long. Germline V gene lookup returns CDR1 LGHNA and CDR2 YSLEER. Trimming shortened V by 3 bases and J by 11 bases, and 25 bases separated the two germline ends.

The chain couples TRBV4-3 to TRBJ1-6; no definite D call. CDR3 length equals 15 residues. Trimming took off 6 bases at V and 7 bases at J, with 16 bases between the two ends. CDR1 LGHNA and CDR2 YSLEER come from the germline V gene. The CDR3, as DNA: TGCGCCAGCAGTTCCTCGGGGTACTCAAATTCACCCCTCCACTTT. Translated, it gives CASSSSGYSNSPLHF.

This chain links TRBV9 with TRBJ2-7; D is uncertain. The CDR3 contains 13 residues. V lost 0 bases to trimming and J lost 3 bases, with 7 bases between them. Per germline, CDR1 SGDLS and CDR2 YYNGEE. The CDR3, as DNA: TGTGCCAGCAGCGTAGGTGAGGTCTACGAGCAGTACTTC. It yields the protein CASSVGEVYEQYF.

The rearrangement links TRBV4-3 to TRBJ2-7, with D possibly matching TRBD1 (6 bases). The V gene's germline CDR1 is LGHNA and CDR2 YSLEER. Trimming pared 0 bases from V and 4 bases from J, leaving 16 bases between. CDR3 length equals 16 residues. CDR3 protein: CASSQDPLGATYEQYF. DNA of the CDR3: TGCGCCAGCAGCCAAGATCCCCTGGGGGCCACATACGAGCAGTACTTC.